The clone carrying this TCR beta chain was recorded only once. Sequencing used immunoSEQ multiplex PCR; TCRdb keeps in-frame clones, though not all of them. The data contain under 30,000 clones, roughly 91% of them singletons. The data are from a study of T cell changes during pregnancy in multiple sclerosis. Trimming cost V 2 bases and J 12 bases, with 26 bases left between them. In germline, CDR1 is LNHDA, CDR2 SQIVND (reference sequence). The CDR3 is 17 residues long. The sample consisted of CD4+ T cells from peripheral blood mononuclear cells, taken after pregnancy. The chain is built from TRBV19 and TRBJ2-1, with D maybe TRBD2 (5 bases). The receptor was isolated from a female donor with multiple sclerosis, enrolled in a pregnancy study. The CDR3 DNA follows: TGTGCCAGTAGTATAAAAGGAGCTGAGGGCAGGTCCACCGGGCAGTTCTTC. Its protein product is CASSIKGAEGRSTGQFF.